The entry below describes one T cell receptor beta chain. Extraction of RNA together with DNA used roughly 19-31 mg of unsorted bulk tissue. Germline CDR1 is LGHDT and CDR2 is YNNKEL (reference sequence). Trimming took 4 bases from V and 0 from J, leaving 10 bases between them. The CDR3 runs 15 residues. This specimen belongs to a study of tumor-infiltrating lymphocytes in primary liver carcinoma. Making TCR beta cDNA involved approximately 480 ng total RNA and a constant-region primer. Three rounds of nested multiplex PCR with slightly modified ARM-PCR produced TCR beta libraries. Use of TRBV1-TRBV30 forward primers with a C-beta reverse primer characterized the first two PCR rounds, which lasted around 11 cycles each. MiXCR, applied by TCRdb to the multiplex PCR reads, yields one record per CDR3 protein. The data show some 46,000 distinct CDR3 sequences, more than 60% seen once.

The clonotype originates from a woman aged 25 to 39 with primary liver carcinoma and hepatitis B virus infection. The gene calls are TRBV3-1 and TRBJ2-1; D unresolved. The sample taken for sequencing was tumor-adjacent normal liver tissue. The CDR3 protein is CASSLPLSSYNEQFF. For the CDR3, the DNA is TGTGCCAGCAGCCTCCCCCTTAGCTCCTACAATGAGCAGTTCTTC.